One sample yielded the 15 T cell receptor beta chains listed below, sequenced in a study of shared T cell receptors in the human thymus. Libraries were prepared by immunoSEQ multiplex PCR; TCRdb keeps only in-frame clonotypes and omits some of them. The sample shows some 640,000 clones, about 89% of them seen only once. The same specimen was also included in a second study, on human thymus T cells.

Specimen: thymocytes. The source of these receptors is a boy in the first two years of life with a congenital heart defect.

The chain couples TRBV12-5 to TRBJ2-3; 10 bases fit TRBD2. V dropped 6 bases and J dropped 1; count of bases not matched to a gene: 7. The CDR3 has 16 residues. The V gene's germline CDR1 is LGHNT and CDR2 FRNRAP. CDR3 DNA sequence: TGTGCTAGTGGCACCTCCGGGACTAGCGGCACAGATACGCAGTATTTT. This codes for CASGTSGTSGTDTQYF. The complete variable domain, with remaining parts taken from reference TRBV12-5 and TRBJ2-3, reads DARVTQTPRHKVTEMGQEVTMRCQPILGHNTVFWYRQTMMQGLELLAYFRNRAPLDDSGMPKDRFSAEMPDATLATLKIQPSEPRDSAVYFCASGTSGTSGTDTQYFGPGTRLTVL.

This clone has just one count. V and J are TRBV9 and TRBJ2-2; possibly TRBD2 for D (6 bases). Between the trimmed V and J ends, which lost 3 bases and 4 bases, there was a span of 19 bases. The CDR3 is 17 residues long. Germline V gives CDR1 SGDLS, CDR2 YYNGEE. The DNA of the CDR3 is TGTGCCAGCAGCGCCACCCAGGGCCCCGGGGGCACCGGGGAGCTGTTTTTT. It codes for CASSATQGPGGTGELFF. Combining the CDR3 with reference TRBV9 and TRBJ2-2 gives the whole variable domain DSGVTQTPKHLITATGQRVTLRCSPRSGDLSVYWYQQSLDQGLQFLIQYYNGEERAKGNILERFSAQQFPDLHSELNLSSLELGDSALYFCASSATQGPGGTGELFFGEGSRLTVL.

This clone was counted once. The rearrangement links TRBV7-9 to TRBJ1-2; 7 bases align to TRBD1. This CDR3 contains 14 residues. J gave up 6 bases and V 5 bases, and 9 bases lay outside the gene matches. Looked up from germline, CDR1 is SEHNR and CDR2 is FQNEAQ (reference sequence). The CDR3 loop reads CASSDLDRVDGYTF. The CDR3 DNA reads as TGTGCCAGCAGCGATCTAGACAGGGTAGATGGCTACACCTTC. The complete variable domain, with remaining parts taken from reference TRBV7-9 and TRBJ1-2, reads DTGVSQNPRHKITKRGQNVTFRCDPISEHNRLYWYRQTLGQGPEFLTYFQNEAQLEKSRLLSDRFSAERPKGSFSTLEIQRTEQGDSAMYLCASSDLDRVDGYTFGSGTRLTVV.

The V call is TRBV19, the J call TRBJ2-3, with 10 bases lining up with TRBD2. CDR3 size: 16 residues. Germline CDR1 is LNHDA and CDR2 is SQIVND (reference sequence). Losses at the gene ends were 6 bases for V and 1 base for J; bases not matched to a gene: 7. For the CDR3, the DNA is TGTGCCAGTAGGCCCGGACTAGCGGATTGCACAGATACGCAGTATTTT. This sequence encodes CASRPGLADCTDTQYF.

This rearrangement joins TRBV14 to TRBJ2-1; 8 bases agree with TRBD1. The germline V gene encodes CDR1 SGHDN and CDR2 FVKESK. The V gene end was trimmed by 3 bases and the J gene end by 6 bases; junction bases not matched to a gene: 7. The CDR3 totals 15 residues. The CDR3 here is CASSQTGTGFNEQFF. In nucleotides, the CDR3 is TGTGCCAGCAGCCAGACCGGGACAGGATTCAATGAGCAGTTCTTC.

This clone occurred once. The rearrangement links TRBV5-1 to TRBJ2-3; 8 bases map to TRBD1. CDR1 SGHRS and CDR2 YFSETQ come from the germline V gene. The ends lost 1 base at V and 4 bases at J; junction bases unmatched: 8. The CDR3 consists of 16 residues. CDR3 sequence (DNA): TGCGCCAGCAGCTTGTTTCCAGGGGGCTTCGCAGATACGCAGTATTTT. It translates to CASSLFPGGFADTQYF. Filled out from reference TRBV5-1 and TRBJ2-3, the complete variable domain reads KAGVTQTPRYLIKTRGQQVTLSCSPISGHRSVSWYQQTPGQGLQFLFEYFSETQRNKGNFPGRFSGRQFSNSRSEMNVSTLELGDSALYLCASSLFPGGFADTQYFGPGTRLTVL.

The V call is TRBV5-6, the J call TRBJ1-4; D is possibly TRBD1 (5 bases). The CDR3 loop spans 13 amino acids. CDR1 SGHDT and CDR2 YYEEEE come from the germline V gene. The V end lost 0 bases, the J end lost 11 bases, and 11 bases lay between the germline ends. The CDR3 reads CASSLVGGEKLFF. In nucleotides, the CDR3 is TGTGCCAGCAGCTTGGTCGGGGGGGAGAAACTGTTTTTT.

This clone was seen a handful of times. The genes are TRBV12-5 and TRBJ1-1, with D maybe TRBD1 (5 bases). Germline values: CDR1 LGHNT, CDR2 FRNRAP. The CDR3 has 13 residues. The V and J ends lost 6 bases and 8 bases respectively, with 16 bases between them. CDR3 amino acids: CASGAGGAGEAFF. The CDR3 region has the DNA TGTGCTAGTGGGGCCGGAGGGGCAGGCGAAGCTTTCTTT.

The chain uses TRBV10-1 and TRBJ2-7; 11 bases are shared with TRBD2. The CDR3 consists of 16 residues. The V gene end was trimmed by 5 bases and the J gene end by 2 bases; junction bases not matched to a gene: 8. In germline, CDR1 is WNHNN, CDR2 SYGVQD (reference sequence). The CDR3 bases are TGCGCCAGCAGTCGACTAGCGGGAATCCCCCCCTACGAGCAGTACTTC. It codes for CASSRLAGIPPYEQYF.

The chain employs TRBV4-1 and TRBJ2-1; 8 bases are a match to TRBD1. The CDR3 is 17 residues long. From germline, CDR1 is MGHRA and CDR2 YSYEKL. The V segment lost 4 bases and the J segment 4 bases; nucleotides outside the gene matches: 12. CDR3: CASSLPRGPGGYNEQFF. The CDR3 region has the DNA TGCGCCAGCAGCCTCCCCAGGGGGCCAGGGGGGTACAATGAGCAGTTCTTC.

The V and J genes are TRBV2 and TRBJ2-3, with TRBD2 matching 11 bases. The CDR3 contains 22 residues. V lost 5 bases and J lost 0; bases outside the gene matches: 22. Germline CDR1 and CDR2: SNHLY and FYNNEI. The CDR3 region is CASSNFTPGLAGQIPSTDTQYF. The CDR3, as DNA: TGTGCCAGCAGTAACTTCACCCCCGGACTAGCGGGCCAGATCCCCAGCACAGATACGCAGTATTTT.

The V call is TRBV7-9, the J call TRBJ2-3, with D possibly matching TRBD1 (6 bases). V was pared by 2 bases and J by 1 base, with 19 bases between. Germline values: CDR1 SEHNR, CDR2 FQNEAQ (reference sequence). This CDR3 is built from 18 residues. CDR3 sequence reads: CASSLRLDGAGGTDTQYF. CDR3 bases: TGTGCCAGCAGCTTAAGACTGGACGGTGCAGGGGGCACAGATACGCAGTATTTT.

V and J are TRBV28 and TRBJ1-6; 7 bases map to TRBD1. CDR1 is MDHEN, CDR2 SYDVKM, per germline. This CDR3 contains 20 residues. Trimming cost V 8 bases and J 0 bases; bases outside gene matches: 19. CDR3 nucleotides: TGTGCCAGCCCCCATCGCCCGGGACAGATTTTTAGCTCCTATAATTCACCCCTCCACTTT. Its protein is CASPHRPGQIFSSYNSPLHF. The entire variable domain, with the rest obtained from reference TRBV28 and TRBJ1-6, is as follows: DVKVTQSSRYLVKRTGEKVFLECVQDMDHENMFWYRQDPGLGLRLIYFSYDVKMKEKGDIPEGYSVSREKKERFSLILESASTNQTSMYLCASPHRPGQIFSSYNSPLHFGNGTRLTVT.

This chain connects TRBV27 to TRBJ1-5; no definite D call. Between the trimmed V and J ends, which lost 4 bases and 0 bases, there was a span of 10 bases. Germline V lookup: CDR1 MNHEY, CDR2 SMNVEV (reference sequence). The CDR3 loop spans 15 amino acids. This CDR3 reads CASSSLRNSNQPQHF. The CDR3 coding sequence is TGTGCCAGCAGTTCCCTGCGGAATAGCAATCAGCCCCAGCATTTT.

The V gene is TRBV15, the J gene TRBJ2-5; 7 bases map to TRBD1. The CDR3 runs 15 residues. The germline gives CDR1 LNHNV, CDR2 YYDKDF (reference sequence). V lost 5 bases to trimming and J lost 5 bases; unmatched junction nucleotides: 11. CDR3 nucleotide sequence: TGTGCCACCAGCGGCTACAGGGACAGTGCGGAGACCCAGTACTTC. Translation: CATSGYRDSAETQYF.